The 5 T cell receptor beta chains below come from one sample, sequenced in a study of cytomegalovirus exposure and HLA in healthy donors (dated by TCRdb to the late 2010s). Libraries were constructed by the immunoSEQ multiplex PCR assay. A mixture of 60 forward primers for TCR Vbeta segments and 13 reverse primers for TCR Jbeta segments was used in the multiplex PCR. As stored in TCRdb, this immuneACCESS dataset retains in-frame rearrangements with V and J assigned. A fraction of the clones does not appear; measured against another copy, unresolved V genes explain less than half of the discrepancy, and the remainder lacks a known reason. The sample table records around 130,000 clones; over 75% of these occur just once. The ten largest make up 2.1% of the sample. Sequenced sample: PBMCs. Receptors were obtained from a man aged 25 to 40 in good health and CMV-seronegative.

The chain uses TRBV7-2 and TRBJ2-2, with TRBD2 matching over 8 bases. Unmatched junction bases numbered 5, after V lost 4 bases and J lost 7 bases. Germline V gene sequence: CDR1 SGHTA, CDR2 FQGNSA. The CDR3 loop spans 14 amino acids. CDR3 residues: CASSSQAGVGELFF. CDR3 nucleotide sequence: TGTGCCAGCAGCTCCCAAGCGGGGGTCGGGGAGCTGTTTTTT. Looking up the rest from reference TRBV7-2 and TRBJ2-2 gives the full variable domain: GAGVSQSPSNKVTEKGKDVELRCDPISGHTALYWYRQSLGQGLEFLIYFQGNSAPDKSGLPSDRFSAERTGGSVSTLTIQRTQQEDSAVYLCASSSQAGVGELFFGEGSRLTVL.

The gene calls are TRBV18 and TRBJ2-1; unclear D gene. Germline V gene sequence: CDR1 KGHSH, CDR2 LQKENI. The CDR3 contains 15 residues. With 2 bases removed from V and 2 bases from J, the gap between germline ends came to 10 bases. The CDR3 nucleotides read TGTGCCAGCTCACCAGCACAGTTACCCTACAATGAGCAGTTCTTC. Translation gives CASSPAQLPYNEQFF.

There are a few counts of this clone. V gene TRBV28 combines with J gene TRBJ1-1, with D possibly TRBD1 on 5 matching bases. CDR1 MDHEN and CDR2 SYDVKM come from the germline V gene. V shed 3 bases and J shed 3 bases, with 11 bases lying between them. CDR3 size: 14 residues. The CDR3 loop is CASSLGGEDTEAFF. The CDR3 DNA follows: TGTGCCAGCAGTTTGGGAGGGGAGGACACTGAAGCTTTCTTT.

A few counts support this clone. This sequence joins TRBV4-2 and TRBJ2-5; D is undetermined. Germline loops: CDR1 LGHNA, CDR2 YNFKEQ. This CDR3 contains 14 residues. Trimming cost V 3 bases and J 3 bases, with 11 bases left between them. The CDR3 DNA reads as TGTGCCAGCAGCCATCTTGAGGCCGAAGAGACCCAGTACTTC. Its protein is CASSHLEAEETQYF.

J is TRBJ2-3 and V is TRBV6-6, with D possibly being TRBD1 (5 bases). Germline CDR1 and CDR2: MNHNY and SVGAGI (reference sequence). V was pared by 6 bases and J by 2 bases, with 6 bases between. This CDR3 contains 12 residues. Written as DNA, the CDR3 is TGTGCCAGCAGACAGGCCACAGATACGCAGTATTTT. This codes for CASRQATDTQYF.